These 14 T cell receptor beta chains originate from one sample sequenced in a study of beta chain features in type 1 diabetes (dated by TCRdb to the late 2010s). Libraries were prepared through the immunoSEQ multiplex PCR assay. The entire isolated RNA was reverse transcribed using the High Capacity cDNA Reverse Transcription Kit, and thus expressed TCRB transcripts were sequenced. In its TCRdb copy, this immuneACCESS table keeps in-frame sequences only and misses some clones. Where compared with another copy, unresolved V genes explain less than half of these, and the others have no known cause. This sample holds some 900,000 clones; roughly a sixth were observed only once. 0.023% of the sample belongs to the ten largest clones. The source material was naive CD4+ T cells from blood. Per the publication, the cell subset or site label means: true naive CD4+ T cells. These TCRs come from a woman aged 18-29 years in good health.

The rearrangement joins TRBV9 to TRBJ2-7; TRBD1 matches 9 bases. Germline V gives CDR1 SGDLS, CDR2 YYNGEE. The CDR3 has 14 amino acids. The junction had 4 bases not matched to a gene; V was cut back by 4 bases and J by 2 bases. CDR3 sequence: CASSPHRGPYEQYF. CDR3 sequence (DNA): TGTGCCAGCAGCCCCCACAGGGGGCCCTACGAGCAGTACTTC.

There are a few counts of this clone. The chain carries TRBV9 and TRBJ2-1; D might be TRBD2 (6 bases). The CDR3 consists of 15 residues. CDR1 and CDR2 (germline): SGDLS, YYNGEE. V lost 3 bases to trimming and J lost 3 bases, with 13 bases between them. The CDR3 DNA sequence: TGTGCCAGCAGCGCCCCGGGACTTCGCTACAATGAGCAGTTCTTC. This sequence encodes CASSAPGLRYNEQFF.

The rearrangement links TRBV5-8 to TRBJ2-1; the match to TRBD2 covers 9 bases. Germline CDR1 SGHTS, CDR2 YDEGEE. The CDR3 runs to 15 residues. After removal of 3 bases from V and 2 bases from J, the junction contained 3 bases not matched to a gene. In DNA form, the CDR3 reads TGTGCCAGCAGCTCGACTAGCGGCACCTACAATGAGCAGTTCTTC. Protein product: CASSSTSGTYNEQFF.

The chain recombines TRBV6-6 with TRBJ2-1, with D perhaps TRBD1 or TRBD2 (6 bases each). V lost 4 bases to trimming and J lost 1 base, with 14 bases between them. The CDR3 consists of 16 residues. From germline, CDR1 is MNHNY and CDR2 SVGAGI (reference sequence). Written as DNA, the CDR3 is TGTGCCAGCAGTTCCACGGGGGCCAGTTCCTACAATGAGCAGTTCTTC. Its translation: CASSSTGASSYNEQFF.

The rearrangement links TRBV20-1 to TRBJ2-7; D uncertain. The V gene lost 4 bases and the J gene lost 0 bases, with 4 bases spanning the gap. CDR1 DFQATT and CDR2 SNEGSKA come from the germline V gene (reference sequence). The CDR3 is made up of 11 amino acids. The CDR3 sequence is CSAISSYEQYF. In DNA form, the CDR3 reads TGCAGTGCTATCAGCTCCTACGAGCAGTACTTC.

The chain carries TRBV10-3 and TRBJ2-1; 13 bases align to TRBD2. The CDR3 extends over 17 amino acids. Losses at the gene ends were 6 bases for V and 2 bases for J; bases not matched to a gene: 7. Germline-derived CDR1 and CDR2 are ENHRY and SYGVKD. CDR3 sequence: CAIRGTSGMQPYNEQFF. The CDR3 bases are TGTGCCATCAGGGGGACTAGCGGGATGCAACCCTACAATGAGCAGTTCTTC.

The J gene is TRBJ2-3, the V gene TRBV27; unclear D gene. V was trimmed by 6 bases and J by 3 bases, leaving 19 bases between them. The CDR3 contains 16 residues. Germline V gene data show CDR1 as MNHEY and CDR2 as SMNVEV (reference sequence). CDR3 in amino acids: CASSQSWVLGTDTQYF. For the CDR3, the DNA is TGTGCCAGCAGCCAATCCTGGGTATTAGGGACAGATACGCAGTATTTT.

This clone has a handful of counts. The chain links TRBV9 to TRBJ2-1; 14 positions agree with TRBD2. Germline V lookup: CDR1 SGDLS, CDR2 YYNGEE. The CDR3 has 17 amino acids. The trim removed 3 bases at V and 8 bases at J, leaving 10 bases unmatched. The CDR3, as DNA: TGTGCCAGCAGCGCAAATAGGGGACTAGCGGGAGTGGATGAGCAGTTCTTC. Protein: CASSANRGLAGVDEQFF.

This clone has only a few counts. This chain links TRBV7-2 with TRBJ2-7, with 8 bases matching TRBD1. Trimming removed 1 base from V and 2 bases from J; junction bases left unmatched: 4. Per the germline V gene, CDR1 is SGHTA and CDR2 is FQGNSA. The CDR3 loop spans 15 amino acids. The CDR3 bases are TGTGCCAGCAGCTTAGGAGCCAGGGGGCCCTACGAGCAGTACTTC. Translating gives CASSLGARGPYEQYF.

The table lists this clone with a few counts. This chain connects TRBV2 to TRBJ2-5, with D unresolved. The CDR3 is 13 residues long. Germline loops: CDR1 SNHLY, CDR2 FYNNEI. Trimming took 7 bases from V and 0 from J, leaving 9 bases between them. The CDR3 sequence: CASTSGYQETQYF. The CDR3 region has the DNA TGTGCCAGCACATCCGGGTACCAAGAGACCCAGTACTTC.

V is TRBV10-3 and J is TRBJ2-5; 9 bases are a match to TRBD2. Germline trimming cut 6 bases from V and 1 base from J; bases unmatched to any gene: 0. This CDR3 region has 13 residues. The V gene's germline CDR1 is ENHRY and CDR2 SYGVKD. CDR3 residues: CAIRTSGQETQYF. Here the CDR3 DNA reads TGTGCCATCAGGACTAGCGGCCAAGAGACCCAGTACTTC.

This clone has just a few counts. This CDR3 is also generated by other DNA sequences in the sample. The DNA of the CDR3 is TGTGCCAGTAGTATACGGGAAAAACTGTTTTTT. Its translation: CASSIREKLFF. The chain has TRBV19 and TRBJ1-4; D unclear. With 2 bases removed from V and 8 bases from J, the gap between germline ends came to 3 bases. In germline, CDR1 is LNHDA, CDR2 SQIVND (reference sequence). The CDR3 is 11 residues long.

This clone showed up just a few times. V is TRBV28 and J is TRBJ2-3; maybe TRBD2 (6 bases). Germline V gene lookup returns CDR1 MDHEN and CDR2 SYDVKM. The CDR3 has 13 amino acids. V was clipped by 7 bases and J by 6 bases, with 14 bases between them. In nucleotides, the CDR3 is TGTGCCAGCACCCTGGGGGGTTGGGATACGCAGTATTTT. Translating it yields CASTLGGWDTQYF.

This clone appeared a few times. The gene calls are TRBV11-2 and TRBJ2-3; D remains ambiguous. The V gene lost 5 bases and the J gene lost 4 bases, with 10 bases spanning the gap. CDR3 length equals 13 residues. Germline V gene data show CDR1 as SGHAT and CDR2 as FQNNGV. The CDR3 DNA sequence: TGTGCCAGCAGCCCTCGGCGTCCAGATACGCAGTATTTT. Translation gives CASSPRRPDTQYF.